Below, 24 T cell receptor beta chains from the same sample are listed, as sequenced in a study of blood T cell repertoires in COVID-19. The assay was immunoSEQ multiplex PCR, and TCRdb's table has in-frame clones only and misses some. Of approximately 75,000 clones listed, about 93% were seen once; the top ten hold about 7%. Sequences were obtained from peripheral blood. The origin of the receptors is a human donor in a cohort sampled during active COVID-19.

This chain uses TRBV19 with TRBJ1-5; a weak D match, TRBD1 (6 bases). CDR1 LNHDA and CDR2 SQIVND come from the germline V gene (reference sequence). V gave up 6 bases and J gave up 5 bases, with 11 bases separating them. This CDR3 comprises 13 residues. This CDR3 reads CASSRSGDQPQHF. The CDR3 DNA sequence: TGTGCCAGTAGCCGATCAGGGGATCAGCCCCAGCATTTT.

Note on this clone: The sample carries other DNA sequences with the same CDR3. V is TRBV5-6 and J is TRBJ2-4; 7 bases line up with TRBD1. J was trimmed by 3 bases and V by 1 base; bases with no gene match: 4. The CDR3 sequence is 15 residues long. Germline V gene data show CDR1 as SGHDT and CDR2 as YYEEEE. In DNA form, the CDR3 reads TGTGCCAGCAGCTTGTTAACAGGGGACAAAAACATTCAGTACTTC. Protein: CASSLLTGDKNIQYF.

The chain employs TRBV27 and TRBJ2-5, with 7 bases identical to TRBD1. CDR3 length equals 17 residues. The V and J ends lost 0 bases and 2 bases, in that order; junction bases with no gene match: 9. CDR1 and CDR2 (germline): MNHEY, SMNVEV (reference sequence). The chain's CDR3 is CASSLSYTRDSQETQYF. The CDR3 coding sequence is TGTGCCAGCAGTTTATCCTATACCCGGGACAGTCAAGAGACCCAGTACTTC.

The rearrangement links TRBV6-5 to TRBJ1-1; D is unresolved. The CDR3 extends over 14 amino acids. The germline V gene encodes CDR1 MNHEY and CDR2 SVGAGI. V lost 5 bases and J lost 1, with 11 bases in between. DNA of the CDR3: TGTGCCAGCAGTCTTATGACTCCGAACACTGAAGCTTTCTTT. Translated, it gives CASSLMTPNTEAFF.

This chain joins TRBV10-2 and TRBJ2-6; 9 bases fit TRBD1. Germline CDR1 is WSHSY and CDR2 is SAAADI. The CDR3 contains 16 residues. Germline trimming cut 8 bases from V and 4 bases from J; bases unmatched to any gene: 9. CDR3: CASLEGQGLGANVLTF. The CDR3 DNA follows: TGCGCCAGCCTAGAAGGACAGGGGCTCGGGGCCAACGTCCTGACTTTC.

This chain links TRBV7-8 with TRBJ2-5; 7 bases match TRBD1. With 5 bases clipped from V and 5 bases from J, the junction kept 2 bases outside the gene matches. The CDR3 spans 12 residues. Germline lookup yields CDR1 SGHVS and CDR2 FQNEAQ. The CDR3 region has the DNA TGTGCCAGCAGCGCGGACAGGGAGACCCAGTACTTC. Encoded protein: CASSADRETQYF.

The chain carries TRBV5-6 and TRBJ1-2, with D possibly TRBD1 on 6 matching bases. Germline assignment: CDR1 SGHDT and CDR2 YYEEEE. The CDR3 spans 14 residues. The ends were cut back, 4 bases at V and 5 bases at J, with 15 bases in the middle. The CDR3 DNA is TGTGCCAGCAGCCCGGGGACACGAAAGTATGGCTACACCTTC. This translates into CASSPGTRKYGYTF.

J is TRBJ2-7 and V is TRBV3-1 (or the pseudogene TRBV3-2); tentatively, D is TRBD1 (6 bases). The V end lost 1 base, the J end lost 6 bases, and 10 bases lay between the germline ends. CDR1 and CDR2 (germline): LGHDT, YNNKEL (reference sequence). The CDR3 has 13 amino acids. The CDR3 loop reads CASSQVSGAEQYF. In nucleotides, the CDR3 is TGTGCCAGCAGCCAAGTCTCAGGGGCCGAGCAGTACTTC.

The V gene is TRBV4-3, the J gene TRBJ2-1; D unresolved. Germline values: CDR1 LGHNA, CDR2 YSLEER. The CDR3 totals 16 residues. Trimming took 0 bases from V and 0 from J, leaving 9 bases between them. CDR3 DNA: TGCGCCAGCAGCCAAGAACTAAGTTACTCCTACAATGAGCAGTTCTTC. Translating gives CASSQELSYSYNEQFF.

This clone was picked up a small number of times. The chain uses TRBV6-2 or TRBV6-3 and TRBJ1-2, with D hard to call. Trimming took 5 bases from V and 7 from J, leaving 17 bases between them. The CDR3 is 14 amino acids. Germline lookup yields CDR1 MNHEY and CDR2 SVGEGT. The CDR3: CASSPLGRRGGYTF. DNA of the CDR3: TGTGCCAGCAGTCCACTAGGGAGACGGGGTGGCTACACCTTC.

The J gene is TRBJ2-5, the V gene TRBV5-1; possible D gene TRBD1, 5 bases. The CDR3 has 15 amino acids. Germline V gene data show CDR1 as SGHRS and CDR2 as YFSETQ. Trimming took 0 bases from V and 5 from J, leaving 14 bases between them. This CDR3 reads CASSLEDTSGETQYF. CDR3 nucleotides: TGCGCCAGCAGCTTGGAAGACACGTCAGGGGAGACCCAGTACTTC.

This chain links TRBV19 with TRBJ2-1; TRBD2 agrees at 11 bases. This CDR3 region has 20 residues. Germline CDR1 and CDR2: LNHDA and SQIVND (reference sequence). Losses at the gene ends were 1 base for V and 0 bases for J; bases not matched to a gene: 11. The CDR3 loop is CASSIGGTSGLPFSYNEQFF. For the CDR3, the DNA is TGTGCCAGTAGTATAGGGGGGACTAGCGGCCTACCTTTCTCCTACAATGAGCAGTTCTTC. Together with reference TRBV19 and TRBJ2-1, the CDR3 gives the full variable domain: DGGITQSPKYLFRKEGQNVTLSCEQNLNHDAMYWYRQDPGQGLRLIYYSQIVNDFQKGDIAEGYSVSREKKESFPLTVTSAQKNPTAFYLCASSIGGTSGLPFSYNEQFFGPGTRLTVL.

This chain connects TRBV7-2 to TRBJ2-3; TRBD2 aligns across 11 bases. Germline trimming cut 3 bases from V and 5 bases from J; bases unmatched to any gene: 7. The CDR3 runs to 16 residues. Per the germline V gene, CDR1 is SGHTA and CDR2 is FQGNSA. The DNA of the CDR3 is TGTGCCAGCAGCTTGAATAGCGGGGGGGTTGGAGATACGCAGTATTTT. Translation: CASSLNSGGVGDTQYF.

This chain links TRBV5-1 with TRBJ1-2, with D perhaps TRBD1 (5 bases). The CDR3 totals 15 residues. Germline V gene data show CDR1 as SGHRS and CDR2 as YFSETQ. Trimming removed 4 bases from V and 2 bases from J, with 15 bases in between. CDR3 protein: CASSPSRGVNYGYTF. The CDR3 coding sequence is TGCGCCAGCAGCCCCAGCCGGGGGGTAAACTATGGCTACACCTTC. Full variable domain (remainder filled in from reference TRBV5-1 and TRBJ1-2): KAGVTQTPRYLIKTRGQQVTLSCSPISGHRSVSWYQQTPGQGLQFLFEYFSETQRNKGNFPGRFSGRQFSNSRSEMNVSTLELGDSALYLCASSPSRGVNYGYTFGSGTRLTVV.

The gene calls are TRBV7-9 and TRBJ2-1; 8 bases are a match to TRBD2. CDR1 is SEHNR and CDR2 is FQNEAQ in the germline V gene (reference sequence). The CDR3 spans 14 residues. V was pared by 6 bases and J by 9 bases, with 10 bases of the junction left unmatched. The CDR3 sequence is CASRPGLEGSEQFF. The CDR3 DNA reads TGTGCCAGCAGGCCGGGACTAGAAGGTAGTGAGCAGTTCTTC.

This chain links TRBV12-5 with TRBJ1-6; D uncertain. Germline-derived CDR1 and CDR2 are LGHNT and FRNRAP. This CDR3 has 14 residues. The V end lost 5 bases, the J end lost 9 bases, and 14 bases lay between the germline ends. Here the CDR3 DNA reads TGTGCTAGTGGTCTAACACAACAGATTTCACCCCTCCACTTT. This translates into CASGLTQQISPLHF.

The chain recombines TRBV6-6 with TRBJ1-1; a weak D match, TRBD1 (6 bases). The V gene's germline CDR1 is MNHNY and CDR2 SVGAGI (reference sequence). V was shortened by 8 bases and J by 4 bases, with 14 bases between the two germline ends. This CDR3 has 13 residues. The CDR3 nucleotides are TGTGCCAGCGGCCCACAGGGTGGCACTGAAGCTTTCTTT. This encodes CASGPQGGTEAFF.

The J gene is TRBJ2-5, the V gene TRBV29-1; 7 bases are a match to TRBD2. The CDR3 length is 16 residues. Germline assignment: CDR1 SQVTM and CDR2 ANQGSEA. V trimming: 8 bases; J trimming: 5 bases; junction bases outside the gene matches: 20. The CDR3 reads CSFWTSREGSLETQYF. In DNA form, the CDR3 reads TGCAGCTTCTGGACTAGTAGGGAGGGTAGTTTGGAGACCCAGTACTTC.

The rearrangement joins TRBV7-9 to TRBJ2-1; D unclear. The V gene's germline CDR1 is SEHNR and CDR2 FQNEAQ (reference sequence). Trimming cost V 3 bases and J 0 bases, with 9 bases left between them. The CDR3 spans 15 residues. Here the CDR3 DNA reads TGTGCCAGCAGCTTTGACATTTACTCCTACAATGAGCAGTTCTTC. It is translated as CASSFDIYSYNEQFF.

This clone appeared once. The chain links TRBV19 to TRBJ2-7; 13 bases align to TRBD2. Germline-derived CDR1 and CDR2 are LNHDA and SQIVND (reference sequence). CDR3 length: 16 residues. Trimming cost V 5 bases and J 7 bases; bases outside gene matches: 11. CDR3: CASSHSPTSGGPEQYF. In nucleotides, the CDR3 is TGTGCCAGTAGTCACTCCCCGACTAGCGGGGGGCCTGAGCAGTACTTC.

The V gene is TRBV7-2, the J gene TRBJ1-5; tentatively, D is TRBD1 (6 bases). Trimming cost V 3 bases and J 0 bases, with 9 bases left between them. Germline CDR1 is SGHTA and CDR2 is FQGNSA. This CDR3 has 15 amino acids. The CDR3 DNA follows: TGTGCCAGCAGCTTGGTACAGGGTAGCAATCAGCCCCAGCATTTT. It yields the protein CASSLVQGSNQPQHF.

The chain combines TRBV18 with TRBJ2-5; D uncertain. The CDR3 is 15 amino acids. Trimming stripped 4 bases from V and 5 bases from J, with 17 bases between. Germline CDR1 and CDR2: KGHSH and LQKENI. For the CDR3, the DNA is TGTGCCAGCTCACGTCACGTGTCTGGTCGGGAGACCCAGTACTTC. Its protein is CASSRHVSGRETQYF.

The chain carries TRBV19 and TRBJ2-1; 11 nucleotides align to TRBD2. The V segment lost 1 base and the J segment 7 bases; nucleotides outside the gene matches: 6. Germline CDR1 LNHDA, CDR2 SQIVND (reference sequence). The CDR3 is 16 amino acids. CDR3 loop: CASSIVAGGPGNEQFF. In DNA, the CDR3 is TGTGCCAGTAGTATAGTAGCGGGGGGGCCTGGGAATGAGCAGTTCTTC.

In its sample, this clone was seen once. One end of the junction does not line up with germline, which may come from a read error. The chain uses TRBV7-7 and TRBJ2-2, with a possible D match to TRBD2 (5 bases). Germline values: CDR1 SSHAT, CDR2 FNYEAQ (reference sequence). The CDR3 contains 14 residues. The CDR3 bases are TGTGCTAGCAGTTCCGGGACGAACACCGGGGAGCTGTTTTTT. Its translation: CASSSGTNTGELFF. Full variable domain (missing parts from reference TRBV7-7 and TRBJ2-2): GAGVSQSPRYKVTKRGQDVTLRCDPISSHATLYWYQQALGQGPEFLTYFNYEAQPDKSGLPSDRFSAERPEGSISTLTIQRTEQRDSAMYRCASSSGTNTGELFFGEGSRLTVL.